This T cell receptor beta chain derives from a study of blood T cell repertoires in COVID-19. Study-wide background: COVID-19 samples from acute and convalescent phases originated in the United States, Italy and Spain. T cells, B-cell-depleted T cells, or PBMCs provided the cDNA or gDNA that served as material.

The V gene lost 8 bases and the J gene lost 2 bases, with 6 bases spanning the gap. From germline, CDR1 is ENHRY and CDR2 SYGVKD. CDR3 length: 11 amino acids. Under the authors' procedure: Estimates of nucleated cell counts were drawn from the amplification of reference gene primers. Libraries were prepared by immunoSEQ multiplex PCR; TCRdb keeps only in-frame clonotypes and omits some of them. The V and J calls and clone size were taken over from that table, and D and trimming were inferred from the DNA. Of hundreds of thousands of clones in the sample, roughly 84% are singletons; the top ten hold around 0.98%.

The sequencing sample was made of peripheral blood. This chain links TRBV10-3 with TRBJ1-2, with D tentatively TRBD1 (5 bases). The TCR originated in a man aged 40-49 years with acute or convalescent COVID-19. The CDR3 region is CAIGANYGYTF. The CDR3 nucleotides are TGTGCCATCGGGGCGAACTATGGCTACACCTTC.